These T cell receptor beta chains were read from a single sample in a study of blood T cell repertoires in COVID-19. Data came from immunoSEQ multiplex PCR; TCRdb stores just in-frame clones and leaves some out. The sample lists 350,000 to 450,000 clones; approximately 90% were seen once. Input material: PBMCs or T cells enriched from blood (not recorded which). The receptors were gathered from a woman in her forties who had been exposed to COVID-19. CDR3s include the opening cysteine and the closing phenylalanine or tryptophan. Each record gives: CDR3 protein, CDR3 DNA, J gene, clone size, D gene, V gene. The D gene is left open where the match is weak. Not all rows give a size; the values are once, few, many and, for expanded clones, a class.

CDR3aa: CSVGEDTQYF; CDR3nt: TGCAGCGTTGGGGAGGATACGCAGTATTTT; j_gene: TRBJ2-3; abundance: -; d_gene: -; v_gene: TRBV29-1
CDR3aa: CATSRERWTNEKLFF; CDR3nt: TGTGCCACCAGCAGAGAACGGTGGACTAATGAAAAACTGTTTTTT; j_gene: TRBJ1-4; abundance: -; d_gene: -; v_gene: TRBV15
CDR3aa: CASSIGMRETQYF; CDR3nt: TGTGCCAGTAGTATAGGCATGAGAGAGACCCAGTACTTC; j_gene: TRBJ2-5; abundance: -; d_gene: -; v_gene: TRBV19
CDR3aa: CSVVGQGTDTQYF; CDR3nt: TGCAGCGTTGTTGGGCAGGGGACAGATACGCAGTATTTT; j_gene: TRBJ2-3; abundance: -; d_gene: -; v_gene: TRBV29-1
CDR3aa: CASSSSGTASYEQYF; CDR3nt: TGTGCCAGCAGTTCTTCCGGGACAGCTTCCTACGAGCAGTACTTC; j_gene: TRBJ2-7; abundance: -; d_gene: TRBD1; v_gene: TRBV6-5
CDR3aa: CASSLLRLQTTRLAPLHF; CDR3nt: TGTGCCAGCAGCTTGTTACGTCTCCAGACCACCAGGTTGGCACCCCTCCACTTT; j_gene: TRBJ1-6; abundance: -; d_gene: -; v_gene: TRBV5-6
CDR3aa: CASRPWSSYEQYF; CDR3nt: TGTGCCAGCAGGCCCTGGAGCTCCTACGAGCAGTACTTC; j_gene: TRBJ2-7; abundance: -; d_gene: -; v_gene: TRBV12-3/TRBV12-4
CDR3aa: CASKQGVRLATGELFF; CDR3nt: TGTGCCAGTAAGCAGGGGGTAAGGCTAGCCACCGGGGAGCTGTTTTTT; j_gene: TRBJ2-2; abundance: -; d_gene: TRBD1; v_gene: TRBV19
CDR3aa: CASSEGVYSNQPQHF; CDR3nt: TGTGCCAGCAGTGAAGGTGTCTATAGCAATCAGCCCCAGCATTTT; j_gene: TRBJ1-5; abundance: -; d_gene: -; v_gene: TRBV6-1
CDR3aa: CATSGGRGLDYEQYF; CDR3nt: TGTGCCACCAGTGGTGGCCGGGGGTTAGATTACGAGCAGTACTTC; j_gene: TRBJ2-7; abundance: -; d_gene: -; v_gene: TRBV24-1
CDR3aa: CASSPGQVNTEAFF; CDR3nt: TGCGCCAGCAGCCCAGGACAGGTGAACACTGAAGCTTTCTTT; j_gene: TRBJ1-1; abundance: -; d_gene: TRBD1; v_gene: TRBV5-1
CDR3aa: CASSNPGRAISGSGNTIYF; CDR3nt: TGTGCCAGTAGTAACCCTGGCAGGGCAATTTCGGGCTCTGGAAACACCATATATTTT; j_gene: TRBJ1-3; abundance: -; d_gene: -; v_gene: TRBV19
CDR3aa: CSVERGFSTDTQYF; CDR3nt: TGCAGCGTTGAAAGAGGGTTTAGCACAGATACGCAGTATTTT; j_gene: TRBJ2-3; abundance: -; d_gene: -; v_gene: TRBV29-1
CDR3aa: CASRDRGQETQYF; CDR3nt: TGTGCCAGCAGGGACCGGGGTCAAGAGACCCAGTACTTC; j_gene: TRBJ2-5; abundance: -; d_gene: -; v_gene: TRBV13
CDR3aa: CASGRGEGNSPLHF; CDR3nt: TGCGCCAGCGGTAGGGGGGAGGGAAATTCACCCCTCCACTTT; j_gene: TRBJ1-6; abundance: -; d_gene: -; v_gene: TRBV5-1
CDR3aa: CASSSRQLPLHF; CDR3nt: TGTGCCAGTAGCTCCCGACAACTCCCCCTCCACTTT; j_gene: TRBJ1-6; abundance: few; d_gene: -; v_gene: TRBV19
CDR3aa: CASRDPGDRYEQYF; CDR3nt: TGTGCCAGTAGGGACCCAGGGGATCGGTACGAGCAGTACTTC; j_gene: TRBJ2-7; abundance: -; d_gene: -; v_gene: TRBV19
CDR3aa: CASRTSGGTETQYF; CDR3nt: TGCGCCAGCAGAACTAGCGGGGGGACGGAGACCCAGTACTTC; j_gene: TRBJ2-5; abundance: -; d_gene: TRBD2; v_gene: TRBV5-1
CDR3aa: CASSSLGLYNEQFF; CDR3nt: TGTGCCAGCAGTAGCTTAGGTCTGTACAATGAGCAGTTCTTC; j_gene: TRBJ2-1; abundance: -; d_gene: -; v_gene: TRBV7-9
CDR3aa: CATSDGGWDTQYF; CDR3nt: TGTGCCACCAGTGATGGGGGCTGGGATACGCAGTATTTT; j_gene: TRBJ2-3; abundance: -; d_gene: -; v_gene: TRBV24-1
CDR3aa: CASSFTGARWTQYF; CDR3nt: TGTGCCAGCAGCTTCACAGGCGCGAGGTGGACCCAGTACTTC; j_gene: TRBJ2-5; abundance: -; d_gene: -; v_gene: TRBV7-3
CDR3aa: CSATGQTNEKLFF; CDR3nt: TGCAGCGCAACGGGACAGACTAATGAAAAACTGTTTTTT; j_gene: TRBJ1-4; abundance: -; d_gene: TRBD1; v_gene: TRBV29-1
CDR3aa: CASSGQGTGELFF; CDR3nt: TGTGCCAGTAGTGGACAGGGCACCGGGGAGCTGTTTTTT; j_gene: TRBJ2-2; abundance: few; d_gene: TRBD1; v_gene: TRBV19
CDR3aa: CASSFYRDSGGYGYTF; CDR3nt: TGTGCCAGCAGCTTCTACCGGGACAGTGGGGGTTATGGCTACACCTTC; j_gene: TRBJ1-2; abundance: -; d_gene: TRBD1; v_gene: TRBV2
CDR3aa: CAWSKFLGVDEQFF; CDR3nt: TGTGCCTGGAGTAAATTCCTAGGGGTCGATGAGCAGTTCTTC; j_gene: TRBJ2-1; abundance: -; d_gene: -; v_gene: TRBV30
CDR3aa: CASSSVGTGESTEAFF; CDR3nt: TGTGCCAGCAGCTCAGTCGGGACAGGGGAATCCACTGAAGCTTTCTTT; j_gene: TRBJ1-1; abundance: -; d_gene: TRBD1; v_gene: TRBV7-6
CDR3aa: CASRLRRGEAFF; CDR3nt: TGTGCCAGCAGACTACGGCGGGGGGAAGCTTTCTTT; j_gene: TRBJ1-1; abundance: -; d_gene: -; v_gene: TRBV7-3
CDR3aa: CASSSLGLAYEQYF; CDR3nt: TGTGCCAGCAGCTCCCTTGGACTAGCCTACGAGCAGTACTTC; j_gene: TRBJ2-7; abundance: -; d_gene: TRBD2; v_gene: TRBV7-8
CDR3aa: CASIPSTGATTEAFF; CDR3nt: TGTGCCAGTATTCCCTCGACAGGGGCCACCACTGAAGCTTTCTTT; j_gene: TRBJ1-1; abundance: -; d_gene: TRBD1; v_gene: TRBV19
CDR3aa: CASSLLEIEQYF; CDR3nt: TGTGCCAGCAGCTTATTAGAAATAGAGCAGTACTTC; j_gene: TRBJ2-7; abundance: once; d_gene: -; v_gene: TRBV7-9
CDR3aa: CASSGTGGRNNEQFF; CDR3nt: TGTGCCAGCAGCGGGACAGGGGGAAGGAACAATGAGCAGTTCTTC; j_gene: TRBJ2-1; abundance: -; d_gene: TRBD1; v_gene: TRBV2
CDR3aa: CASSILGQGTYGYTF; CDR3nt: TGTGCCAGTAGTATCCTCGGACAGGGCACCTATGGCTACACCTTC; j_gene: TRBJ1-2; abundance: -; d_gene: TRBD1; v_gene: TRBV19
CDR3aa: CASRINDLLRGELFF; CDR3nt: TGTGCCAGCAGAATAAACGACTTGCTTAGGGGGGAGCTGTTTTTT; j_gene: TRBJ2-2; abundance: -; d_gene: -; v_gene: TRBV2
CDR3aa: CSVVRDTRIGEAFF; CDR3nt: TGCAGCGTTGTAAGGGACACACGAATCGGGGAAGCTTTCTTT; j_gene: TRBJ1-1; abundance: few; d_gene: -; v_gene: TRBV29-1
CDR3aa: CASRSGGRANTQYF; CDR3nt: TGTGCCAGCAGGTCTGGCGGGAGGGCAAATACGCAGTATTTT; j_gene: TRBJ2-3; abundance: once; d_gene: TRBD2; v_gene: TRBV6-5
CDR3aa: CASSGGEGTEAFF; CDR3nt: TGTGCCAGCTCGGGGGGAGAGGGCACTGAAGCTTTCTTT; j_gene: TRBJ1-1; abundance: once; d_gene: -; v_gene: TRBV2
CDR3aa: CASSRTSGGADTQYF; CDR3nt: TGTGCCAGCTCACGGACTAGCGGGGGCGCAGATACGCAGTATTTT; j_gene: TRBJ2-3; abundance: -; d_gene: TRBD2; v_gene: TRBV18
CDR3aa: CASSEAGQSYEQYF; CDR3nt: TGTGCCAGCAGTGAAGCGGGACAAAGCTACGAGCAGTACTTC; j_gene: TRBJ2-7; abundance: -; d_gene: -; v_gene: TRBV6-1
CDR3aa: CASSQRQGGFSGNTIYF; CDR3nt: TGCGCCAGCAGCCAAAGACAGGGGGGATTCTCTGGAAACACCATATATTTT; j_gene: TRBJ1-3; abundance: -; d_gene: TRBD1; v_gene: TRBV4-3
CDR3aa: CASSQVLRGSQETQYF; CDR3nt: TGTGCCAGCAGCCAAGTCTTGCGGGGCAGCCAAGAGACCCAGTACTTC; j_gene: TRBJ2-5; abundance: -; d_gene: -; v_gene: TRBV3-1/TRBV3-2